This TCR beta chain originates from a study of cytotoxic CD8 clonotypes in ibrutinib-treated CLL. Study-level information: Ten to eleven relapsed/refractory, roughly 15 treatment-naive; around 18 IGHV unmutated.

As for this clone: Its antigen remains unidentified.

The study, taken as a whole, reports: Clonality increased with ibrutinib response but returned toward baseline at progression. Sustained-remission and progressing patients' sampling times differed. Stable or contracted on treatment, public clonotypes were also uncommon.

Only in-frame clones appear in the TCRdb table, and some are missing; sequencing was by immunoSEQ multiplex PCR. The profile covers about 160,000 clones, with approximately 77% appearing a single time and roughly 1.9% taken by the ten largest. This CDR3 is built from 13 residues. V dropped 4 bases and J dropped 1 base, with 7 bases sitting between them. From germline, CDR1 is MDHEN and CDR2 SYDVKM. The origin of this receptor is a human donor with chronic lymphocytic leukemia. The J gene is TRBJ1-2, the V gene TRBV28, with a tentative D call TRBD1 (5 bases). Sequencing used PBMCs, obtained after 12 months of ibrutinib treatment. The CDR3 DNA is TGTGCCAGCAGTTACAGGAGTAACTATGGCTACACCTTC. This sequence encodes CASSYRSNYGYTF.